The rows below give T cell receptor beta chains drawn from one sample of a study of Graves' ophthalmopathy and Graves' hyperthyroidism. TCRdb itself ran the multiplex PCR reads through MiXCR, one entry per CDR3 protein. Of about 1.1 million distinct CDR3 sequences in the sample, about 40% were seen once. Sequences were obtained from peripheral blood or thyroid tissue (not recorded which). The receptor set was obtained from an adult man with Graves' hyperthyroidism. CDR3s include the opening cysteine and the closing phenylalanine or tryptophan. A D gene is named only where the DNA matches it firmly. Size values are once, few and many counts, or a class for expanded clones, and some rows have none.

abundance: NA
v_gene: TRBV9
d_gene: NA
j_gene: TRBJ1-1
CDR3nt: TGTGCCAGCAGCCAAGGATTCGGGGGGACAAGTGTCGCTTTCTTT
CDR3aa: CASSQGFGGTSVAFF

abundance: few
v_gene: TRBV30
d_gene: NA
j_gene: TRBJ1-3
CDR3nt: TGTGCCTGGAGGGGAGTATCGTGGGGAAACACCATATATTTT
CDR3aa: CAWRGVSWGNTIYF

abundance: many
v_gene: TRBV12-3/TRBV12-4
d_gene: NA
j_gene: TRBJ1-2
CDR3nt: TGTGCCAGCAGTGAGGGGGACACGTCGCCGGATGGCTACACCTTC
CDR3aa: CASSEGDTSPDGYTF

abundance: NA
v_gene: TRBV25-1
d_gene: NA
j_gene: TRBJ2-5
CDR3nt: TGTGCCAGCAGTGTGTTGGGGGTCCAAGAGACCCAGTACTTC
CDR3aa: CASSVLGVQETQYF

abundance: few
v_gene: TRBV9
d_gene: NA
j_gene: TRBJ1-1
CDR3nt: TGTGCCAGCAGCGTAGGGGGACAGAACACTGAAGCTTTCTTT
CDR3aa: CASSVGGQNTEAFF

abundance: many
v_gene: TRBV14
d_gene: TRBD1
j_gene: TRBJ1-1
CDR3nt: TGTGCCAGCAGCCAAGGTTTCAGGGGGCGGACTGAAGCTTTCTTT
CDR3aa: CASSQGFRGRTEAFF

abundance: many
v_gene: TRBV29-1
d_gene: NA
j_gene: TRBJ2-2
CDR3nt: TGCAGCGTCGACACCGGGGAGCTGTTTTTT
CDR3aa: CSVDTGELFF

abundance: NA
v_gene: TRBV4-3
d_gene: NA
j_gene: TRBJ1-4
CDR3nt: TGCGCCAGCAGCCAGAGTTTTGCAACTAATGAAAAACTGTTTTTT
CDR3aa: CASSQSFATNEKLFF

abundance: many
v_gene: TRBV19
d_gene: TRBD1
j_gene: TRBJ1-5
CDR3nt: TGTGCCAGTAGTATCACAGACAGGGGGCCGAATCAGCCCCAGCATTTT
CDR3aa: CASSITDRGPNQPQHF

abundance: NA
v_gene: TRBV12-3/TRBV12-4
d_gene: NA
j_gene: TRBJ1-6
CDR3nt: TGTGCCAGCAGGCCGACGCCGGGGTCACCCCTCCACTTT
CDR3aa: CASRPTPGSPLHF

abundance: NA
v_gene: TRBV2
d_gene: NA
j_gene: TRBJ1-6
CDR3nt: TGTGCCAGCAGTCCCAGCGCCTATAATTCACCCCTCCACTTT
CDR3aa: CASSPSAYNSPLHF

abundance: many
v_gene: TRBV7-8
d_gene: NA
j_gene: TRBJ2-5
CDR3nt: TGTGCCAGCAGCCCCCCCCCCATGACCCAGTACTTC
CDR3aa: CASSPPPMTQYF

abundance: many
v_gene: TRBV6-5
d_gene: NA
j_gene: TRBJ1-1
CDR3nt: TGTGCCAGCAGTTATCTACAGGGGAACACTGAAGCTTTCTTT
CDR3aa: CASSYLQGNTEAFF

abundance: NA
v_gene: TRBV12-3/TRBV12-4
d_gene: NA
j_gene: TRBJ1-5
CDR3nt: TGTGCCAGCAGTTTAAGGTCATTATCCGGTCAGCCCCAGCATTTT
CDR3aa: CASSLRSLSGQPQHF

abundance: NA
v_gene: TRBV6-6
d_gene: TRBD1
j_gene: TRBJ1-1
CDR3nt: TGTGCCAGCAGTGAAGTGTTAGGACAGGGGCGGGCTGAAGCTTTCTTT
CDR3aa: CASSEVLGQGRAEAFF

abundance: NA
v_gene: TRBV11-2
d_gene: NA
j_gene: TRBJ2-5
CDR3nt: TGTGCCAGCAGCTTCCCACCTAAAGAGACCCAGTACTTC
CDR3aa: CASSFPPKETQYF

abundance: many
v_gene: TRBV19
d_gene: NA
j_gene: TRBJ2-7
CDR3nt: TGTGCCAGTAGTATTCATGGTTCCAACGAGCAGTACTTC
CDR3aa: CASSIHGSNEQYF

abundance: NA
v_gene: TRBV6-2/TRBV6-3
d_gene: NA
j_gene: TRBJ1-5
CDR3nt: TGTGCCAGCAGCTCCGGGCCCCGAAAGCCCCAGCATTTT
CDR3aa: CASSSGPRKPQHF

abundance: NA
v_gene: TRBV25-1
d_gene: NA
j_gene: TRBJ1-2
CDR3nt: TGTACCAGCAGAGATCAAGGCAGAGCCTATGGCTACACCTTC
CDR3aa: CTSRDQGRAYGYTF

abundance: few
v_gene: TRBV28
d_gene: TRBD1
j_gene: TRBJ2-7
CDR3nt: TGTGCCAGCAGTGGATCGGACAGGGATGAAGAGCAGTACTTC
CDR3aa: CASSGSDRDEEQYF

abundance: NA
v_gene: TRBV29-1
d_gene: TRBD1
j_gene: TRBJ1-5
CDR3nt: TGCAGCGTTGGCGTGGGACAGGCCCAGCATTTT
CDR3aa: CSVGVGQAQHF

abundance: many
v_gene: TRBV29-1
d_gene: NA
j_gene: TRBJ2-2
CDR3nt: TGCAGCGTCGATGTCAGGGCGAACACCGGGGAGCTGTTTTTT
CDR3aa: CSVDVRANTGELFF

abundance: NA
v_gene: TRBV10-3
d_gene: NA
j_gene: TRBJ1-1
CDR3nt: TGTGCCATCAGTGATCGGGCTTTGACTGAAGCTTTCTTT
CDR3aa: CAISDRALTEAFF

abundance: many
v_gene: TRBV20-1
d_gene: NA
j_gene: TRBJ2-3
CDR3nt: TGCAGTGCTAGTGGGCTAGCGAGCACAGATACGCAGTATTTT
CDR3aa: CSASGLASTDTQYF

abundance: many
v_gene: TRBV12-3/TRBV12-4
d_gene: NA
j_gene: TRBJ1-5
CDR3nt: TGTGCCAGCAGTTTCAACAGAGATCAGCCCCAGCATTTT
CDR3aa: CASSFNRDQPQHF

abundance: NA
v_gene: TRBV15
d_gene: TRBD1
j_gene: TRBJ2-7
CDR3nt: TGTGCCACCAGCAGAGGAGGACAGGGATACTACGAGCAGTACTTC
CDR3aa: CATSRGGQGYYEQYF

abundance: NA
v_gene: TRBV6-6
d_gene: NA
j_gene: TRBJ2-2
CDR3nt: TGTGCCAGCAGTCGCCCGGGCGGAGGGGGATCCGGGGAGCTGTTTTTT
CDR3aa: CASSRPGGGGSGELFF

abundance: few
v_gene: TRBV6-1
d_gene: NA
j_gene: TRBJ2-7
CDR3nt: TGTGCCAGCAGGCGCACTTCAGGCTACGAGCAGTACTTC
CDR3aa: CASRRTSGYEQYF

abundance: many
v_gene: TRBV7-2
d_gene: NA
j_gene: TRBJ1-2
CDR3nt: TGTGCCAGCACACTGGGGGGGGTGAAGCTTGGCTACACCTTC
CDR3aa: CASTLGGVKLGYTF

abundance: NA
v_gene: TRBV29-1
d_gene: TRBD1
j_gene: TRBJ1-2
CDR3nt: TGCAGCGTTGGATGGATTACTGGGTCTCTCCCCAGCAGTTACACACAACAGGGGGCAGGTGGCTACACCTTC
CDR3aa: CSVGWITGSLPSSYTQQGAGGYTF

abundance: NA
v_gene: TRBV9
d_gene: NA
j_gene: TRBJ2-7
CDR3nt: TGTGCCAGCAGCGACGGGACACTGATCTCCTACGAGCAGTACTTC
CDR3aa: CASSDGTLISYEQYF

abundance: NA
v_gene: TRBV27
d_gene: NA
j_gene: TRBJ2-5
CDR3nt: TGTGCCAGCAGTTTAAGGGGAGATGAGACCCAGTACTTC
CDR3aa: CASSLRGDETQYF

abundance: many
v_gene: TRBV20-1
d_gene: TRBD2
j_gene: TRBJ2-7
CDR3nt: TGCAGTGCTATCCCCGGGACTAACGCCTACGAGCAGTACTTC
CDR3aa: CSAIPGTNAYEQYF

abundance: NA
v_gene: TRBV14
d_gene: NA
j_gene: TRBJ2-2
CDR3nt: TGTGCCAGCAGCCAGGGCACACAAACTAACACCGGGGAGCTGTTTTTT
CDR3aa: CASSQGTQTNTGELFF

abundance: NA
v_gene: TRBV7-2
d_gene: NA
j_gene: TRBJ1-1
CDR3nt: TGTGCCAGCAGCTCGGGGAGGCGGGTGAACACTGAAGCTTTCTTT
CDR3aa: CASSSGRRVNTEAFF

abundance: few
v_gene: TRBV7-9
d_gene: TRBD1
j_gene: TRBJ1-1
CDR3nt: TGTGCCAGCAGCCCCCCAGGGAGGGGGCGGAACACTGAAGCTTTCTTT
CDR3aa: CASSPPGRGRNTEAFF

abundance: few
v_gene: TRBV7-8
d_gene: NA
j_gene: TRBJ1-5
CDR3nt: TGTGCCAGCAGCTTGGGTCTGGCACAGGAAACGAGGCAGCCCCAGCATTTT
CDR3aa: CASSLGLAQETRQPQHF

abundance: NA
v_gene: TRBV7-9
d_gene: TRBD2
j_gene: TRBJ2-5
CDR3nt: TGTGCCAGCAGCCCGCCAAGGACTAGAGGGCGTCAAGAGACCCAGTACTTC
CDR3aa: CASSPPRTRGRQETQYF

abundance: NA
v_gene: TRBV9
d_gene: TRBD1
j_gene: TRBJ2-5
CDR3nt: TGTGCCAGCAGCAGCCGACAGGGTTCGGGACGCGGGACCCAGTACTTC
CDR3aa: CASSSRQGSGRGTQYF

abundance: NA
v_gene: TRBV29-1
d_gene: NA
j_gene: TRBJ1-1
CDR3nt: TGCAGCGTTGTAGGAGGGGCCGCTAAAGCTTTCTTT
CDR3aa: CSVVGGAAKAFF

abundance: NA
v_gene: TRBV12-3/TRBV12-4
d_gene: NA
j_gene: TRBJ2-7
CDR3nt: TGTGCCAGCACCTGGAGGGACGGGGTAATCCACTTC
CDR3aa: CASTWRDGVIHF

abundance: few
v_gene: TRBV4-3
d_gene: NA
j_gene: TRBJ2-2
CDR3nt: TGCGCCAGCAGCCAAGGGGGGGCCGGGACGCTGTTTTTT
CDR3aa: CASSQGGAGTLFF